The sequence of this TCR beta chain was determined in a study of T cell repertoires in cytomegalovirus infection. V lost 0 bases, J lost 7 bases, and 13 bases lay in between. The germline CDR1 and CDR2 sequences are MNHEY and SVGEGT. This CDR3 contains 15 residues. Comments on this clonotype: The target antigen is unknown.

General study findings and limits: HLA-C-restricted CMV clonotypes gave the most frequent clonotype in two of eight donors.

One entry per CDR3 protein results from TCRdb running MiXCR on the reads. The data contain fewer than 950,000 distinct CDR3 sequences, approximately 29% of them seen just once; the ten biggest clones take up around 12%. This sequence was found in a human donor in good health (CMV status not recorded). Some clones in this sample may be carry-over from other donors' samples. This sample comprised cultured CD8+ T cells from PBMCs, obtained from culture after CMV antigen stimulation. The J gene is TRBJ1-5, the V gene TRBV6-2 or TRBV6-3; weak D call: TRBD1 (6 bases). In DNA, the CDR3 is TGTGCCAGCAGTTACTCCCAGGGGCTAGGGCAGCCCCAGCATTTT. Encoded protein: CASSYSQGLGQPQHF.